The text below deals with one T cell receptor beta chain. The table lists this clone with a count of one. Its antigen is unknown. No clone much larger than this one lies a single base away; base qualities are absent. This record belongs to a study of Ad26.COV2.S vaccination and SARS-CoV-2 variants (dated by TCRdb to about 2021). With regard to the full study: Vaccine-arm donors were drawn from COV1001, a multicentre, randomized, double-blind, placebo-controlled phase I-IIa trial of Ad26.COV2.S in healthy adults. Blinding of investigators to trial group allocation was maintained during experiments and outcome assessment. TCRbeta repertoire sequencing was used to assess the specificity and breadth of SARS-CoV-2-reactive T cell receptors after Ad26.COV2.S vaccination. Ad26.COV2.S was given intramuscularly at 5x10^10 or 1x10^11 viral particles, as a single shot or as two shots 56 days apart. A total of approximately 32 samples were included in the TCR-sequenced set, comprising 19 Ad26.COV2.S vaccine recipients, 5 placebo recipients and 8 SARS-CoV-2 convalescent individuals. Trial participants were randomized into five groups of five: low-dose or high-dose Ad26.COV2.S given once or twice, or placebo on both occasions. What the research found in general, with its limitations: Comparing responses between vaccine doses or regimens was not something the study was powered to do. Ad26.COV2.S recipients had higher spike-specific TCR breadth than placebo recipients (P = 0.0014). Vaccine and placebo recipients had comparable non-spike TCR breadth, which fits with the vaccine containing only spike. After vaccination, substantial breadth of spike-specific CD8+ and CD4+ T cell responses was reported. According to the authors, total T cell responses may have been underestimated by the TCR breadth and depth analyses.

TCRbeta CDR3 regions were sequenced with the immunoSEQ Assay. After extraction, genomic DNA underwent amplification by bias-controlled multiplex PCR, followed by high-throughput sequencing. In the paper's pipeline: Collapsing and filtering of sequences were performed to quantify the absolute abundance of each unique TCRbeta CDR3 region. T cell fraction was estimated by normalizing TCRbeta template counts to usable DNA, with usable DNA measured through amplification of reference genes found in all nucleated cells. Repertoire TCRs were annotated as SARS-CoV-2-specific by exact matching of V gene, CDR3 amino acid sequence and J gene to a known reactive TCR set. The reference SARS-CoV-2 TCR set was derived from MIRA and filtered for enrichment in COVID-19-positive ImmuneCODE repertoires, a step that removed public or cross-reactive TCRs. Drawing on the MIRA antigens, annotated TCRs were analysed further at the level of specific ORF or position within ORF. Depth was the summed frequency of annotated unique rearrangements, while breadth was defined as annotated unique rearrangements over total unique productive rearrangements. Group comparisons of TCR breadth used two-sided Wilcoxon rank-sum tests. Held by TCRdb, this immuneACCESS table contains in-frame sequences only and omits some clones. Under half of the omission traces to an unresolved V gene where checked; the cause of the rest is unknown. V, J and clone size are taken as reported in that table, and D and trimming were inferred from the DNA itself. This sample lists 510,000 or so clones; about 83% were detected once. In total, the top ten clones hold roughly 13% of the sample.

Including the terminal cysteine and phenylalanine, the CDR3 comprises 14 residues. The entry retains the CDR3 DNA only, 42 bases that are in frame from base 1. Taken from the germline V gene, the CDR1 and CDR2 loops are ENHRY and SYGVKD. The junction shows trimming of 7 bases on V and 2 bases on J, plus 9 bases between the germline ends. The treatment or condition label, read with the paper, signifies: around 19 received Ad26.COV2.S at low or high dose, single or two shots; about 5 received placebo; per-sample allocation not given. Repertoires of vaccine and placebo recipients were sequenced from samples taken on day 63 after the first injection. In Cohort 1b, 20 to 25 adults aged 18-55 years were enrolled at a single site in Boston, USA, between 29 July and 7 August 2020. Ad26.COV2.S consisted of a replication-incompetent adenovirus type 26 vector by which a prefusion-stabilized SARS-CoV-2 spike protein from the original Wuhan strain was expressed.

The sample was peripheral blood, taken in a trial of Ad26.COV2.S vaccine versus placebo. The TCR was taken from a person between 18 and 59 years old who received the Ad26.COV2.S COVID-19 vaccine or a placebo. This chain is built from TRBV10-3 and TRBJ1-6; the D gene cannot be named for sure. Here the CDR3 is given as CAIKTDTYNSPLHF. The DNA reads TGTGCCATCAAGACCGATACCTATAATTCACCCCTCCACTTT.